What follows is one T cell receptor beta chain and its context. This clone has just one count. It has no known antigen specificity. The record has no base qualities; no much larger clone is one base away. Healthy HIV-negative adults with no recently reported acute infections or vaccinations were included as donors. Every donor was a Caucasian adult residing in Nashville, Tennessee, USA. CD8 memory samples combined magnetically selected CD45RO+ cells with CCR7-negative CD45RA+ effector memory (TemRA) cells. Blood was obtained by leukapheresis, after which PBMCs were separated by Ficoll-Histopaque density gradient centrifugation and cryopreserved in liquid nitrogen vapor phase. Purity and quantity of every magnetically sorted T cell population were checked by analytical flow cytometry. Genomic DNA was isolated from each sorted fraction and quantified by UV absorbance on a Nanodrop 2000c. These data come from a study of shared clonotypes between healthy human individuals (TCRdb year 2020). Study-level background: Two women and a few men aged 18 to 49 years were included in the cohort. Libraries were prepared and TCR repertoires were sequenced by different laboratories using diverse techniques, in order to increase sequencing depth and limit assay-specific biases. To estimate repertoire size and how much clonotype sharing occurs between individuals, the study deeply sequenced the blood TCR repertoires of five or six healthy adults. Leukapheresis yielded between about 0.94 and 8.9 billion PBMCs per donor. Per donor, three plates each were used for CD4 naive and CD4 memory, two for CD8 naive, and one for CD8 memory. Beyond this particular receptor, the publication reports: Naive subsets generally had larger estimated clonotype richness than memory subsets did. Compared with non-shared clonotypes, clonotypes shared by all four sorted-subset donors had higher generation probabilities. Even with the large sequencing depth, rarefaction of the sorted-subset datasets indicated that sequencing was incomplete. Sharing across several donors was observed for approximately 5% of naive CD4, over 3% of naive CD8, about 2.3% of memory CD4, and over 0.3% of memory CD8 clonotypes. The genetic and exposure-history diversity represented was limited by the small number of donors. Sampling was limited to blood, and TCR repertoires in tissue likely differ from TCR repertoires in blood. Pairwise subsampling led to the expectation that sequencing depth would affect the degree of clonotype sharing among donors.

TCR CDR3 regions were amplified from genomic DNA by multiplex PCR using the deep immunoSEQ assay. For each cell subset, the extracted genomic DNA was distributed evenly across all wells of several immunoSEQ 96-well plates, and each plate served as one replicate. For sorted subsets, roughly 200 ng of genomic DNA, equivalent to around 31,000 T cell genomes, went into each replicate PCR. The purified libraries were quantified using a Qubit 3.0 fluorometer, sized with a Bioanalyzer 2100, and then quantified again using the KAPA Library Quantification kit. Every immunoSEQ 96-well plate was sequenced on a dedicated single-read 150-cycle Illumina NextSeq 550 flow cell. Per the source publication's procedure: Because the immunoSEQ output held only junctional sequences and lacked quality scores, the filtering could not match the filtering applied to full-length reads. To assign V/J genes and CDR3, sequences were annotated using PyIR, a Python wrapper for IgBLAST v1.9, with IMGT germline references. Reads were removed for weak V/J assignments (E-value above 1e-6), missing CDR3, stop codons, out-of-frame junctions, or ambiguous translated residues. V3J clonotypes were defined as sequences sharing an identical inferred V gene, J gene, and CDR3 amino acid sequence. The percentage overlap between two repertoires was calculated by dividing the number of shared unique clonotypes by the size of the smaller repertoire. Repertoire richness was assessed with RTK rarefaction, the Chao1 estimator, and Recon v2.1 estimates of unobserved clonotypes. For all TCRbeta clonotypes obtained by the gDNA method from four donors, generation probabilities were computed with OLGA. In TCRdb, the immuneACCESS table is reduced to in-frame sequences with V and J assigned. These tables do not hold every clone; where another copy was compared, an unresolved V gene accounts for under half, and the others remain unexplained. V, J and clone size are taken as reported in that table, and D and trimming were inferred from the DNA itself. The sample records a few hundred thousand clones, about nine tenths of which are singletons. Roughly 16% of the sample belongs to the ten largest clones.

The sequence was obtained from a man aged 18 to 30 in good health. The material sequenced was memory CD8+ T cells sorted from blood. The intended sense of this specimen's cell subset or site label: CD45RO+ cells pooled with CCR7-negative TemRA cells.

The encoded CDR3 is CASSAQGGTQYF. At the DNA level, the sequence is TGTGCCAGCAGTGCCCAGGGGGGCACGCAGTATTTT. In this chain, TRBV6-6 is recombined with TRBJ2-3; a weak D assignment points to TRBD1 (7 bases agree). V loses 5 bases, J loses 9 bases, and the germline ends lie 12 bases apart. The cysteine opens and the phenylalanine closes a CDR3 of 12 amino acids. Only the CDR3 part of the read is kept: 36 bases, read in frame from the first base. Reading the germline V gene (reference sequence) gives CDR1 MNHNY and CDR2 SVGAGI.